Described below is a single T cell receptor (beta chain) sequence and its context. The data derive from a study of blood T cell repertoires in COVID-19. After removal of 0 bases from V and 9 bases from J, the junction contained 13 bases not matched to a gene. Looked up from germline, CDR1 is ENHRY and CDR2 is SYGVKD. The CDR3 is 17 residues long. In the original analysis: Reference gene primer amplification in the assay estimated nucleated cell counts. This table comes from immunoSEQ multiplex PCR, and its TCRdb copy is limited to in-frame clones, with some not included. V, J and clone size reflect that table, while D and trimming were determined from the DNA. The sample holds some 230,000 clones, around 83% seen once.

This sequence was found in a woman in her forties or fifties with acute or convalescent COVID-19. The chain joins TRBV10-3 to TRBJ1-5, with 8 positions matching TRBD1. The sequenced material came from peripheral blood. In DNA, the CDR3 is TGTGCCATCAGTGAGTCGGGGAGACAGGGGACCCAGGGGCCCCAGCATTTT. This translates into CAISESGRQGTQGPQHF.